The 10 T cell receptor beta chains presented below share a single source sample, sequenced in a study of blood T cell repertoires in COVID-19. The table came from immunoSEQ multiplex PCR; TCRdb's copy has only in-frame clones and leaves some out. The table has over 150,000 clones, approximately 91% seen once. Sequenced sample: peripheral blood. Receptors originate from a man aged 18 to 30 with acute or convalescent COVID-19.

The chain is built from TRBV18 and TRBJ1-5; possible D gene TRBD1, 6 bases. The CDR3 is 14 amino acids. CDR1 KGHSH and CDR2 LQKENI come from the germline V gene. Trimming pared 4 bases from V and 0 bases from J, leaving 7 bases between. The CDR3 DNA reads as TGTGCCAGCTCACAGGACAGTAGCAATCAGCCCCAGCATTTT. The encoded protein is CASSQDSSNQPQHF.

This sequence joins TRBV24-1 and TRBJ2-7; D is possibly TRBD2 (7 bases). V dropped 0 bases and J dropped 3 bases, with 14 bases sitting between them. This CDR3 spans 16 amino acids. In germline, CDR1 is KGHDR, CDR2 SFDVKD. The CDR3 region is CATSDLRGGADYEQYF. In DNA form, the CDR3 reads TGTGCCACCAGTGATTTGAGAGGGGGGGCAGACTACGAGCAGTACTTC.

V usage is TRBV19 and J usage is TRBJ1-5; tentatively, D is TRBD1 (6 bases). This CDR3 comprises 16 residues. From germline, CDR1 is LNHDA and CDR2 SQIVND (reference sequence). Trimming pared 6 bases from V and 2 bases from J, leaving 17 bases between. In DNA form, the CDR3 reads TGTGCCAGTAGACTTAGAGGGGGTAGGGGCAATCAGCCCCAGCATTTT. Protein sequence: CASRLRGGRGNQPQHF.

A word on this clone: Within the sample, other DNA sequences also encode this same CDR3. The chain recombines TRBV28 with TRBJ1-2; D may be TRBD1 (6 bases). The V gene's germline CDR1 is MDHEN and CDR2 SYDVKM. The V end lost 6 bases, the J end lost 6 bases, and 14 bases lay between the germline ends. The CDR3 is made up of 13 amino acids. The CDR3 spells CASRLQGSNGYTF. For the CDR3, the DNA is TGTGCCAGCAGGCTACAGGGTTCGAATGGCTACACCTTC.

The CDR3 region has the DNA TGTGCCATCATAGGGGGTACGACAGGATCGGAATATGGTAAGTATAGCAATCAGCCCCAGCATTTT. Amino acids: CAIIGGTTGSEYGKYSNQPQHF. This sequence joins TRBV10-3 and TRBJ1-5, with TRBD1 as a possible D gene (6 bases). Trimming removed 7 bases from V and 0 bases from J, with 34 bases in between. Germline loops: CDR1 ENHRY, CDR2 SYGVKD. The CDR3 spans 22 residues.

This clone showed up just once. The J gene is TRBJ2-1, the V gene TRBV6-6; 10 nucleotides align to TRBD2. The CDR3 has 16 amino acids. Trimming removed 5 bases from V and 4 bases from J; junction bases left unmatched: 8. From germline, CDR1 is MNHNY and CDR2 SVGAGI (reference sequence). DNA for the CDR3: TGTGCCAGCAGTCCCCCGGAGACTAGCGGGTACAATGAGCAGTTCTTC. Residues: CASSPPETSGYNEQFF.

The chain employs TRBV6-5 and TRBJ2-2; D is unresolved. Germline CDR1 MNHEY, CDR2 SVGAGI. The CDR3 length is 13 residues. The V end lost 2 bases, the J end lost 4 bases, and 5 bases lay between the germline ends. CDR3 region: CASSYPVTGELFF. In DNA, the CDR3 is TGTGCCAGCAGTTACCCCGTCACCGGGGAGCTGTTTTTT.

The chain employs TRBV5-6 and TRBJ2-3; TRBD2 might be the D (5 bases). Trimming pared 6 bases from V and 1 base from J, leaving 15 bases between. This CDR3 is built from 15 residues. The germline V gene has CDR1 SGHDT and CDR2 YYEEEE. CDR3 sequence reads: CASIPRGLGTDTQYF. CDR3 sequence (DNA): TGTGCCAGCATCCCTCGGGGTCTCGGCACAGATACGCAGTATTTT.

CDR3 protein: CASSFYVLRRDYGYTF. CDR3 in DNA: TGTGCCAGCAGCTTCTATGTTTTACGGAGGGACTATGGCTACACCTTC. This chain links TRBV5-6 with TRBJ1-2; no clear D gene. Germline CDR1 and CDR2: SGHDT and YYEEEE. The CDR3 covers 16 residues. V gave up 2 bases and J gave up 3 bases, with 17 bases separating them.

V gene TRBV24-1 combines with J gene TRBJ1-3, with TRBD1 matching 7 bases. This CDR3 is 14 amino acids long. With 5 bases clipped from V and 2 bases from J, the junction kept 2 bases outside the gene matches. Germline CDR1 is KGHDR and CDR2 is SFDVKD. CDR3 in DNA: TGTGCCACCAGTGGACAGGGCCCTGGAAACACCATATATTTT. As protein: CATSGQGPGNTIYF.